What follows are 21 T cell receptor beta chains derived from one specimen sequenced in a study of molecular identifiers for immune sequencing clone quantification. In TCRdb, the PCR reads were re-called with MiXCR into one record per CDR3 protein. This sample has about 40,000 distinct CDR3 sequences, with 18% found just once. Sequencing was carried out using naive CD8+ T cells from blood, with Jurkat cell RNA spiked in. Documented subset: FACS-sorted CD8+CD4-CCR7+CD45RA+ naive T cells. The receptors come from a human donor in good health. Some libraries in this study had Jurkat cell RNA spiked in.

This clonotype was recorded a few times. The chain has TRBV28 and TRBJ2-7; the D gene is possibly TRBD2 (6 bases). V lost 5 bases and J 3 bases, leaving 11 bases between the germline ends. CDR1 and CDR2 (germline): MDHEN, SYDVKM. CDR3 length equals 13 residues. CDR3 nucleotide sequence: TGTGCCAGCAGTCCCGGGGAGGACTACGAGCAGTACTTC. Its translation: CASSPGEDYEQYF.

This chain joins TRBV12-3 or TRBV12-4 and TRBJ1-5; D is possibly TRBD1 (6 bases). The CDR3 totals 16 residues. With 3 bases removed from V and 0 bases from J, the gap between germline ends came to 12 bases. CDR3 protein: CASSFQPGHSNQPQHF. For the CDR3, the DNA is TGTGCCAGCAGTTTTCAGCCGGGACATAGCAATCAGCCCCAGCATTTT.

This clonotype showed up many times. The CDR3 nucleotides read TGTGCCAGCAGCCAGGGGACAGGGAGGGGTTCCTACGAGCAGTACTTC. It is translated as CASSQGTGRGSYEQYF. The chain carries TRBV4-2 and TRBJ2-7; 9 nucleotides agree with TRBD1. V lost 3 bases, J lost 1 base, and 7 bases stayed unmatched. From germline, CDR1 is LGHNA and CDR2 YNFKEQ. The CDR3 is made up of 16 amino acids.

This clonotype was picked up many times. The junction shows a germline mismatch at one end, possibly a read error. In nucleotides, the CDR3 is TGCGCCAGCAGACGGAAGGACCACTTC. The encoded protein is CASRRKDHF. J is TRBJ2-7 and V is TRBV5-1; D is ambiguous. This CDR3 is built from 9 residues. Per the germline V gene, CDR1 is SGHRS and CDR2 is YFSETQ.

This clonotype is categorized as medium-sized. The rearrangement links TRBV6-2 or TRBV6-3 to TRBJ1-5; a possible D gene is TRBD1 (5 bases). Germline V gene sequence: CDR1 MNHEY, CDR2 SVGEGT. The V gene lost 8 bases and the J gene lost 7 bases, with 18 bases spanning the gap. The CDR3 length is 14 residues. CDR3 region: CASRTGGLEQPQHF. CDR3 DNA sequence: TGTGCCAGCCGGACCGGGGGGTTGGAGCAGCCCCAGCATTTT.

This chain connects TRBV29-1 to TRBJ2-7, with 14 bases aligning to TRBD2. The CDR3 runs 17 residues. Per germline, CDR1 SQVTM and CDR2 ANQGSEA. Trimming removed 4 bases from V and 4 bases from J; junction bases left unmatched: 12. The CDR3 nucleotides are TGCAGCGTTGGCGATACATCCGGGACTAGCGGGAGTTACGAGCAGTACTTC. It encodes CSVGDTSGTSGSYEQYF.

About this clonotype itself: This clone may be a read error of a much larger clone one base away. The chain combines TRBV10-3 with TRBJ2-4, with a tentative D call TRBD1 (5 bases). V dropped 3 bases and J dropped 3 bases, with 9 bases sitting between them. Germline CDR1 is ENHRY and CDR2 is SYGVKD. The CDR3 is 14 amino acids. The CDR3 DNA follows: TGTGCCATCAGTGATCAGGGCAACAAAAACATTCAGTACTTC. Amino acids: CAISDQGNKNIQYF.

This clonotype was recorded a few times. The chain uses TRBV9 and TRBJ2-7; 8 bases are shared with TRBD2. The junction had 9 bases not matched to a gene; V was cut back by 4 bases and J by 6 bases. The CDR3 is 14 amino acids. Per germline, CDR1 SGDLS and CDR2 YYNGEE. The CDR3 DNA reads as TGTGCCAGCAGCCCACCCTCGGGGGGGGCCGAGCAGTACTTC. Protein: CASSPPSGGAEQYF.

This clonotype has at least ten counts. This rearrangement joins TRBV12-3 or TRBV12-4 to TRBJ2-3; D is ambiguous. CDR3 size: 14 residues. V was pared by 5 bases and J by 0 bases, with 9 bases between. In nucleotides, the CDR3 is TGTGCCAGCAGTCCCCAAGTGAGCACAGATACGCAGTATTTT. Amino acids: CASSPQVSTDTQYF.

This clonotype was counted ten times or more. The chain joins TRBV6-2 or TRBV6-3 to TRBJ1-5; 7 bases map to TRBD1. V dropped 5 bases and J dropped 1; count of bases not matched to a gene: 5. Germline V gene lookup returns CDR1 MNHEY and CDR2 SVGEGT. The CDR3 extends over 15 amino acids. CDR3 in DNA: TGTGCCAGCAGTCCCGGGACAGCCAGCAATCAGCCCCAGCATTTT. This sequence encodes CASSPGTASNQPQHF.

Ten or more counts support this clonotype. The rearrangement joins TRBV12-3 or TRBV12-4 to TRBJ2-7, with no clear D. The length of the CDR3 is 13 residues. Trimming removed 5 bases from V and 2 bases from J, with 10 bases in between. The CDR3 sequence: CASSPDTTYEQYF. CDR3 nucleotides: TGTGCCAGCAGTCCAGACACTACCTACGAGCAGTACTTC.

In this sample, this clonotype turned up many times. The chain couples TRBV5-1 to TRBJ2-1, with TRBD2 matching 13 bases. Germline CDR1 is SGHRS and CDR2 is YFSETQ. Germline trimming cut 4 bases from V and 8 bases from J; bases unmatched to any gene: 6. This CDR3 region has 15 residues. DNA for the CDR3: TGCGCCAGCAGCCCAGGACTAGCGGGAGCCTATGAGCAGTTCTTC. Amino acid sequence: CASSPGLAGAYEQFF. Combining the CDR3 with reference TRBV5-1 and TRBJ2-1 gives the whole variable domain KAGVTQTPRYLIKTRGQQVTLSCSPISGHRSVSWYQQTPGQGLQFLFEYFSETQRNKGNFPGRFSGRQFSNSRSEMNVSTLELGDSALYLCASSPGLAGAYEQFFGPGTRLTVL.

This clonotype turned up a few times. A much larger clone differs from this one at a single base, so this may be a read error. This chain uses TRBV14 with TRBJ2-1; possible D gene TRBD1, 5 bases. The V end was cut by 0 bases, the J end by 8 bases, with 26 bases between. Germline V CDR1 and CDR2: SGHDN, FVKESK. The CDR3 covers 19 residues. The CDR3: CASSQDRLVGPGLSHEQFF. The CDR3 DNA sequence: TGTGCCAGCAGCCAAGATCGCTTAGTAGGGCCAGGGTTGAGCCATGAGCAGTTCTTC.

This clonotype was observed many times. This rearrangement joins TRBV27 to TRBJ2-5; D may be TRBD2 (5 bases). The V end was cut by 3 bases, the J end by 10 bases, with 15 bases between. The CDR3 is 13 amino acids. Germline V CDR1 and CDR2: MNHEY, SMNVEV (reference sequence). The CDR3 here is CASSLSGGGGQYF. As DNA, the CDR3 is TGTGCCAGCAGTTTGAGTGGAGGTGGAGGCCAGTACTTC.

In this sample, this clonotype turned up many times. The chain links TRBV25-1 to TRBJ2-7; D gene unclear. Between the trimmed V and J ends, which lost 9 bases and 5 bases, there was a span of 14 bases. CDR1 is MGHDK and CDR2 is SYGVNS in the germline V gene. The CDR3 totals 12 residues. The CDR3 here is CASSYTSDEQYF. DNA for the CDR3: TGTGCCAGTAGCTACACATCCGACGAGCAGTACTTC.

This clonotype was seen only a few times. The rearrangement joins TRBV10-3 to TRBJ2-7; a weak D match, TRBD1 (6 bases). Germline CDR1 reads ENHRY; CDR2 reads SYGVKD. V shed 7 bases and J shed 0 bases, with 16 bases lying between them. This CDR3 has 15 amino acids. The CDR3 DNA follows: TGTGCCATCACTGACGGACAGTCCGGCTCCTACGAGCAGTACTTC. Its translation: CAITDGQSGSYEQYF.

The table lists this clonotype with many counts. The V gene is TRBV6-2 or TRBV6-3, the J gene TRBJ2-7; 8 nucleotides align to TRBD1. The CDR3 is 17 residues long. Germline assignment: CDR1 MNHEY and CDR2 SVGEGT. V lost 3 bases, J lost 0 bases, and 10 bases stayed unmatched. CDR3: CASSYPRRDRTSYEQYF. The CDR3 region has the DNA TGTGCCAGCAGTTATCCGCGCCGGGACAGGACCTCCTACGAGCAGTACTTC.

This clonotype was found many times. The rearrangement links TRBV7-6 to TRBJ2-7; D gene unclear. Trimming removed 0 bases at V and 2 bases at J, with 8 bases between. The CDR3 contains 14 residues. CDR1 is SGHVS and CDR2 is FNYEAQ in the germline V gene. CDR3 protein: CASSLAHVTYEQYF. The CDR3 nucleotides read TGTGCCAGCAGCTTAGCCCACGTAACCTACGAGCAGTACTTC.

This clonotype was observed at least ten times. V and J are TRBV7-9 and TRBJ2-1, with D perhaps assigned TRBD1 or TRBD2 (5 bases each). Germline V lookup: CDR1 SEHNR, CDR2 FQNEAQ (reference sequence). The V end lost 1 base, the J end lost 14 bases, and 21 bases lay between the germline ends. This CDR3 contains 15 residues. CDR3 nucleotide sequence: TGTGCCAGCAGCTTAGATTGGGGACGAACAACGAAGGAGTTCTTC. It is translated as CASSLDWGRTTKEFF.

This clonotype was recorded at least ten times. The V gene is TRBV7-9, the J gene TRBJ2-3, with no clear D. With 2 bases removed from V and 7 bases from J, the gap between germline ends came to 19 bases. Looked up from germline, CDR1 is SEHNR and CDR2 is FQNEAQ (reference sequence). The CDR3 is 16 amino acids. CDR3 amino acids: CASSLSETNMRNTQYF. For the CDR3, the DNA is TGTGCCAGCAGCTTATCCGAGACAAACATGAGGAATACGCAGTATTTT.

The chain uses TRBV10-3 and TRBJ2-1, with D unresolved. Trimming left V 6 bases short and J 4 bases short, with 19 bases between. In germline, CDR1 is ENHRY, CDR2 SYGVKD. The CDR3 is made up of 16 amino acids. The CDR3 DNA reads TGTGCCATCAGGAACCCCAACCTCCCGGGTTACAATGAGCAGTTCTTC. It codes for CAIRNPNLPGYNEQFF.